This record covers a single T cell receptor beta chain. Since a much larger clone is just one base distant, this may be a read error. The CDR3 length is 14 residues. CDR1 and CDR2 (germline): LGHDT, YNNKEL (reference sequence). The record originates from a study of regulatory T cells in long-lasting Graves disease. Time point: newly diagnosed GD, antithyroid drugs for less than 3 months. The TCR library used RNA extracted from PBMCs. CDR3 regions were amplified by Arm-PCR using iRepertoire HTBI primers to build TCR beta libraries. Original data processing: The identification of about 66 TRBV and 11 to 15 TRBJ segments was made across samples. Via MiXCR, TCRdb re-called the multiplex PCR reads, giving one row per CDR3 protein. TCRdb, rather than the study authors, made the V and J calls. The data contain about 500,000 distinct CDR3 sequences, 15% to 20% of them singletons. The sample was also reused in another study, on T cells in Graves' hyperthyroidism and ophthalmopathy.

The sample in question was peripheral blood mononuclear cells (PBMCs), obtained at new diagnosis, from a patient treated with antithyroid drugs. The receptor was isolated from a man aged 40-49 years with Graves disease. This sequence joins TRBV3-1 and TRBJ2-3, with D possibly being TRBD2 (6 bases). The J call is doubtful: the DNA matches TRBJ2-5 better. The CDR3 DNA reads TGTGCCAGCAGCCAGCGGGGATCGGGAGAGACCCAGTACTTC. This sequence encodes CASSQRGSGETQYF.